Below, 23 T cell receptor beta chains from the same sample are listed, as sequenced in a study of T cells in Graves' hyperthyroidism and ophthalmopathy. From RNA transcripts, TCR beta CDR3 regions were amplified. With the HTBI primer set, the TCR CDR3 went through a first round of RT-PCR. In TCRdb, the multiplex PCR reads were re-called with MiXCR into one record per CDR3 protein. The data contain 270,000 or so distinct CDR3 sequences, under 30% of them singletons. The sample was blood. All receptors come from a middle-aged man with Graves' hyperthyroidism that later progressed to Graves' ophthalmopathy.

This clonotype was seen ten or more times. The V call is TRBV6-5, the J call TRBJ2-5; possible D gene TRBD1, 7 bases. Germline V gene lookup returns CDR1 MNHEY and CDR2 SVGAGI. The CDR3 length is 15 residues. The V end lost 5 bases, the J end lost 3 bases, and 16 bases lay between the germline ends. CDR3 sequence (DNA): TGTGCCAGCAGTCCCTTTGGGGGGACAGAAGAGACCCAGTACTTC. This codes for CASSPFGGTEETQYF.

This clonotype was seen repeatedly, ten times or more. This CDR3 reads CASSLGPSGSNQPQHF. DNA for the CDR3: TGTGCCAGCAGCTTGGGCCCCTCGGGGAGCAATCAGCCCCAGCATTTT. J is TRBJ1-5 and V is TRBV5-6; D call uncertain. The germline V and J ends were trimmed by 0 bases and 1 base, with 11 bases remaining between them. CDR1 is SGHDT and CDR2 is YYEEEE in the germline V gene. The CDR3 has 16 residues. Supplemented by reference TRBV5-6 and TRBJ1-5, the full variable domain reads DAGVTQSPTHLIKTRGQQVTLRCSPKSGHDTVSWYQQALGQGPQFIFQYYEEEERQRGNFPDRFSGHQFPNYSSELNVNALLLGDSALYLCASSLGPSGSNQPQHFGDGTRLSIL.

The chain is built from TRBV12-3 or TRBV12-4 and TRBJ1-1; 9 positions agree with TRBD1. CDR3 length: 15 residues. With V trimmed by 6 bases and J by 1 base, 6 bases remained unmatched. This CDR3 reads CASRGRTGANTEAFF. CDR3 nucleotides: TGTGCCAGCAGGGGACGGACAGGGGCGAACACTGAAGCTTTCTTT.

This clonotype appeared many times. The V call is TRBV5-1, the J call TRBJ2-5, with D uncertain. This CDR3 has 15 amino acids. In germline, CDR1 is SGHRS, CDR2 YFSETQ. The V end lost 0 bases, the J end lost 2 bases, and 11 bases lay between the germline ends. CDR3 DNA sequence: TGCGCCAGCAGCTTGGGGGATGACGGACAAGAGACCCAGTACTTC. Translating gives CASSLGDDGQETQYF.

In this sample, this clonotype turned up many times. The chain links TRBV30 to TRBJ1-1, with a weak D call TRBD1 (6 bases). In germline, CDR1 is GTSNPN, CDR2 SVGIG (reference sequence). Trimming removed 5 bases at V and 1 base at J, with 8 bases between. The CDR3 length is 12 residues. CDR3 sequence (DNA): TGTGCCTGGGAGACAGGGAACACTGAAGCTTTCTTT. It codes for CAWETGNTEAFF. The whole variable domain, remainder taken from reference TRBV30 and TRBJ1-1, is SQTIHQWPATLVQPVGSPLSLECTVEGTSNPNLYWYRQAAGRGLQLLFYSVGIGQISSEVPQNLSASRPQDRQFILSSKKLLLSDSGFYLCAWETGNTEAFFGQGTRLTVV.

This clonotype came up many times. The chain has TRBV5-1 and TRBJ1-5; D ambiguous. The length of the CDR3 is 15 residues. Trimming took off 4 bases at V and 11 bases at J, with 22 bases between the two ends. Per germline, CDR1 SGHRS and CDR2 YFSETQ. In nucleotides, the CDR3 is TGCGCCAGCAGCCCCGGGGAGCCGGGCAGTCTGGCCCAGCATTTT. It encodes CASSPGEPGSLAQHF.

This clonotype has ten or more counts. This rearrangement joins TRBV28 to TRBJ2-5; no reliable D call. The V end lost 2 bases, the J end lost 3 bases, and 7 bases lay between the germline ends. The CDR3 covers 13 residues. Germline V gene data show CDR1 as MDHEN and CDR2 as SYDVKM. In DNA, the CDR3 is TGTGCCAGCAGTTTAACCGCTGAAGAGACCCAGTACTTC. Translation gives CASSLTAEETQYF.

V is TRBV4-3 and J is TRBJ1-1; no clear D gene. Trimming removed 1 base from V and 4 bases from J, with 10 bases in between. CDR1 and CDR2 (germline): LGHNA, YSLEER. The CDR3 contains 14 residues. CDR3 sequence: CASSQGLEGTEAFF. In DNA, the CDR3 is TGCGCCAGCAGCCAAGGCCTAGAGGGCACTGAAGCTTTCTTT.

This clonotype was counted between two and nine times. V gene TRBV6-5 combines with J gene TRBJ2-3, with 7 bases identical to TRBD1. The V segment lost 4 bases and the J segment 2 bases; nucleotides outside the gene matches: 6. CDR1 and CDR2 (germline): MNHEY, SVGAGI. The CDR3 contains 15 residues. This CDR3 is CASSSTGQLTDTQYF. The CDR3 DNA follows: TGTGCCAGCAGTTCTACGGGACAGCTCACAGATACGCAGTATTTT.

At least ten counts were recorded for this clonotype. This chain links TRBV20-1 with TRBJ1-1; D gene uncertain. Germline V lookup: CDR1 DFQATT, CDR2 SNEGSKA (reference sequence). V was cut by 0 bases and J by 3 bases, with 14 bases left in between. This CDR3 contains 15 residues. CDR3 region: CSARDPTQPDTEAFF. CDR3 nucleotides: TGCAGTGCTAGAGATCCGACACAGCCGGACACTGAAGCTTTCTTT.

This clonotype was recorded many times. The V call is TRBV30, the J call TRBJ1-2, with 9 bases lining up with TRBD1. CDR3 length equals 15 residues. V was pared by 3 bases and J by 6 bases, with 11 bases of the junction left unmatched. CDR1 is GTSNPN, CDR2 SVGIG, per germline (reference sequence). CDR3 DNA sequence: TGTGCCTGGAGCACCGGGACAGGGCCTACTAATGGCTACACCTTC. It is translated as CAWSTGTGPTNGYTF. Combining the CDR3 with reference TRBV30 and TRBJ1-2 gives the whole variable domain SQTIHQWPATLVQPVGSPLSLECTVEGTSNPNLYWYRQAAGRGLQLLFYSVGIGQISSEVPQNLSASRPQDRQFILSSKKLLLSDSGFYLCAWSTGTGPTNGYTFGSGTRLTVV.

This clonotype was found many times. The gene calls are TRBV12-3 or TRBV12-4 and TRBJ1-5; tentatively, D is TRBD1 (5 bases). The CDR3 is 18 residues long. Deletions cut 3 bases from V and 1 base from J, with 19 bases between. The chain's CDR3 is CASSFRAPSPISNQPQHF. DNA for the CDR3: TGTGCCAGCAGTTTCAGGGCGCCATCCCCTATCAGCAATCAGCCCCAGCATTTT.

This clonotype was detected ten times or more. The rearrangement uses TRBV14 and TRBJ2-5; D uncertain. CDR3 length: 13 residues. The V and J ends lost 4 bases and 3 bases respectively, with 9 bases between them. Germline CDR1 reads SGHDN; CDR2 reads FVKESK. The CDR3 bases are TGTGCCAGCAGCCCACGACCTGAAGAGACCCAGTACTTC. Its protein is CASSPRPEETQYF.

This clonotype was seen at least ten times. The CDR3: CASIQAGGQREQYF. In DNA form, the CDR3 reads TGTGCCAGCATCCAAGCGGGAGGCCAACGGGAGCAGTACTTC. The chain joins TRBV12-3 or TRBV12-4 to TRBJ2-7; 9 bases map to TRBD2. The CDR3 contains 14 residues. The V gene end was trimmed by 7 bases and the J gene end by 7 bases; junction bases not matched to a gene: 11.

This clonotype was seen only once. The chain is built from TRBV2 and TRBJ2-7; D gene unclear. V shed 6 bases and J shed 6 bases, with 12 bases lying between them. Germline CDR1 reads SNHLY; CDR2 reads FYNNEI. This CDR3 has 12 amino acids. The CDR3 DNA is TGTGCCAGCAGACGGGCCTCTAGCGAGCAGTACTTC. This gives the protein CASRRASSEQYF.

This clonotype appeared a few times. CDR3 loop: CASSGTTSGLISYEQYF. CDR3 DNA: TGCGCCAGCAGCGGAACGACTAGCGGACTGATCTCCTACGAGCAGTACTTC. This rearrangement joins TRBV5-1 to TRBJ2-7; 9 bases are a match to TRBD2. The junction had 11 bases not matched to a gene; V was cut back by 4 bases and J by 0 bases. Germline lookup yields CDR1 SGHRS and CDR2 YFSETQ. The CDR3 has 17 residues.

This clonotype was detected many times. The V call is TRBV7-3, the J call TRBJ1-2; tentatively, D is TRBD1 (5 bases). Germline V gives CDR1 SGHTA, CDR2 FQGTGA. Trimming removed 0 bases from V and 8 bases from J, with 13 bases in between. This CDR3 contains 14 residues. CDR3 nucleotide sequence: TGTGCCAGCAGCTTAACCGGGACGGGCCGAGGCTACACCTTC. It specifies CASSLTGTGRGYTF.

In its sample, this clonotype was seen many times. V gene TRBV4-2 combines with J gene TRBJ1-1; TRBD1 is a possible D gene (5 bases). CDR1 is LGHNA, CDR2 YNFKEQ, per germline. V lost 1 base, J lost 4 bases, and 13 bases lay in between. The CDR3 covers 15 residues. The CDR3 here is CASSQGLRGITEAFF. CDR3 in DNA: TGTGCCAGCAGCCAAGGTCTACGGGGGATCACTGAAGCTTTCTTT.

The chain recombines TRBV6-2 or TRBV6-3 with TRBJ1-1; tentative D call: TRBD1 (6 bases). The germline V gene encodes CDR1 MNHEY and CDR2 SVGEGT. This CDR3 has 13 residues. V gave up 7 bases and J gave up 7 bases, with 16 bases separating them. The CDR3 DNA sequence: TGTGCCAGCACTGACAGGAGAACGGGTGAAGCTTTCTTT. Its protein product is CASTDRRTGEAFF.

This clonotype was counted at least ten times. The chain employs TRBV9 and TRBJ2-4; 9 bases match TRBD2. The CDR3 totals 17 residues. CDR1 and CDR2 from the germline V gene are SGDLS and YYNGEE. V lost 0 bases and J lost 2; bases outside the gene matches: 6. The CDR3 sequence is CASSVGGSGRTKNIQYF. CDR3 coding DNA: TGTGCCAGCAGCGTAGGGGGTAGCGGGAGAACCAAAAACATTCAGTACTTC.

The V gene is TRBV30, the J gene TRBJ1-2; D is undetermined. V lost 7 bases and J 4 bases, leaving 13 bases between the germline ends. The CDR3 is 12 amino acids. The germline gives CDR1 GTSNPN, CDR2 SVGIG (reference sequence). The CDR3 is CALERPLYGYTF. In DNA, the CDR3 is TGTGCCTTGGAGCGGCCTCTCTATGGCTACACCTTC.

This rearrangement joins TRBV30 to TRBJ2-6, with a possible D match to TRBD2 (6 bases). V was pared by 1 base and J by 0 bases, with 7 bases between. The CDR3 runs to 15 residues. Germline V CDR1 and CDR2: GTSNPN, SVGIG (reference sequence). The CDR3 is CAWSAGDSGANVLTF. The DNA for the CDR3 is TGTGCCTGGAGTGCGGGGGACTCTGGGGCCAACGTCCTGACTTTC.

This clonotype has at least ten counts. The gene calls are TRBV11-2 and TRBJ2-1; D assignment may be TRBD1 or TRBD2 (5 bases each). CDR1 and CDR2 (germline): SGHAT, FQNNGV. The CDR3 is made up of 14 amino acids. Between the trimmed V and J ends, which lost 5 bases and 7 bases, there was a span of 15 bases. The CDR3 bases are TGTGCCAGCAGCCCCCGGGACGGGTGGAATGAGCAGTTCTTC. Translated, it gives CASSPRDGWNEQFF.